What follows are 20 T cell receptor beta chains derived from one specimen sequenced in a study of PD-L1 blockade in urothelial cancer. TCRdb's copy holds only in-frame clones and misses some; the assay was immunoSEQ multiplex PCR. The table shows fewer than 95,000 clones, with roughly 84% occurring only once. As to time point: pretreatment peripheral blood. The sequenced sample was PBMCs, obtained around atezolizumab (anti-PD-L1) treatment. The receptors shown here come from a man aged 55 to 70 with urothelial cancer.

The chain carries TRBV28 and TRBJ1-2; no reliable D call. Trimming stripped 5 bases from V and 7 bases from J, with 8 bases between. The CDR3 has 11 residues. Germline V gene data show CDR1 as MDHEN and CDR2 as SYDVKM. CDR3 in amino acids: CASSTVSGYTF. The CDR3 region has the DNA TGTGCCAGCAGTACCGTCAGTGGCTACACCTTC.

This sequence joins TRBV12-5 and TRBJ2-7; weak D call: TRBD1 (6 bases). This CDR3 is built from 13 residues. Germline V CDR1 and CDR2: LGHNT, FRNRAP. The germline V and J ends were trimmed by 6 bases and 5 bases, with 14 bases remaining between them. Written as DNA, the CDR3 is TGTGCTAGTGGCCAGACAGGAACTAACGAGCAGTACTTC. Translating it yields CASGQTGTNEQYF.

The chain combines TRBV5-1 with TRBJ2-7; D perhaps matches TRBD2 (5 bases). V lost 9 bases to trimming and J lost 1 base, with 17 bases between them. The CDR3 is 14 amino acids. Germline values: CDR1 SGHRS, CDR2 YFSETQ. The CDR3 nucleotides read TGCGCCACCAACCCCCGGACTTTTTCCTACGAGCAGTACTTC. Translated, it gives CATNPRTFSYEQYF.

The chain combines TRBV20-1 with TRBJ2-1; no firm D call. V was trimmed by 4 bases and J by 7 bases, leaving 8 bases between them. CDR3 length: 11 amino acids. Germline lookup yields CDR1 DFQATT and CDR2 SNEGSKA (reference sequence). CDR3 nucleotides: TGCAGTGCTATAGACATTAATGAGCAGTTCTTC. It encodes CSAIDINEQFF.

This chain connects TRBV5-4 to TRBJ2-5; 12 bases are a match to TRBD2. CDR1 is SGHNT and CDR2 is YYREEE in the germline V gene (reference sequence). Losses at the gene ends were 10 bases for V and 2 bases for J; bases not matched to a gene: 9. The CDR3 covers 15 residues. The CDR3 spells CAGSSGGARQETQYF. The CDR3 coding sequence is TGTGCCGGTTCTAGCGGGGGGGCGAGGCAAGAGACCCAGTACTTC.

V gene TRBV5-1 combines with J gene TRBJ2-5; D perhaps matches TRBD2 (5 bases). Germline V gene sequence: CDR1 SGHRS, CDR2 YFSETQ. Between the trimmed V and J ends, which lost 4 bases and 5 bases, there was a span of 21 bases. The CDR3 runs to 16 residues. As DNA, the CDR3 is TGCGCCAGCAGCCCACAGTCGAGAGGGCGAGGGGAGACCCAGTACTTC. It is translated as CASSPQSRGRGETQYF.

This clone showed up just once. This specimen includes other DNA sequences encoding the same CDR3. This chain connects TRBV7-2 to TRBJ2-3, with unresolved D. V shed 5 bases and J shed 2 bases, with 5 bases lying between them. CDR1 is SGHTA, CDR2 FQGNSA, per germline. The CDR3 contains 12 residues. This CDR3 reads CASSPFTDTQYF. The DNA of the CDR3 is TGTGCCAGCAGCCCGTTCACAGATACGCAGTATTTT. Filled out from reference TRBV7-2 and TRBJ2-3, the complete variable domain reads GAGVSQSPSNKVTEKGKDVELRCDPISGHTALYWYRQSLGQGLEFLIYFQGNSAPDKSGLPSDRFSAERTGGSVSTLTIQRTQQEDSAVYLCASSPFTDTQYFGPGTRLTVL.

Written as DNA, the CDR3 is TGCGCCAGCAGCTTGCCCTGGGGAGACAATGAGCAGTTCTTC. Protein sequence: CASSLPWGDNEQFF. This rearrangement joins TRBV5-1 to TRBJ2-1, with D possibly TRBD2 on 5 matching bases. Between the trimmed V and J ends, which lost 1 base and 5 bases, there was a span of 10 bases. There are 14 residues in the CDR3. Germline assignment: CDR1 SGHRS and CDR2 YFSETQ.

J is TRBJ2-3 and V is TRBV28; TRBD2 matches at 11 bases. Germline CDR1 is MDHEN and CDR2 is SYDVKM. V lost 6 bases to trimming and J lost 5 bases; unmatched junction nucleotides: 13. The CDR3 spans 17 residues. The CDR3 here is CASSLLLSGRAGDTQYF. Here the CDR3 DNA reads TGTGCCAGCAGCCTCCTCCTTAGCGGGAGGGCCGGAGATACGCAGTATTTT.

The V gene is TRBV4-1, the J gene TRBJ1-5; 10 bases fit TRBD1. In germline, CDR1 is MGHRA, CDR2 YSYEKL. This CDR3 comprises 16 residues. V was clipped by 1 base and J by 4 bases; unmatched bases: 4. In DNA, the CDR3 is TGCGCCAGCAGCCAAGGCTGGACAGGGGGAAATCAGCCCCAGCATTTT. This translates into CASSQGWTGGNQPQHF.

The V gene is TRBV7-2, the J gene TRBJ2-7; D is unclear. Germline loops: CDR1 SGHTA, CDR2 FQGNSA. The germline V and J ends were trimmed by 1 base and 4 bases, with 5 bases remaining between them. This CDR3 is 12 amino acids long. CDR3 residues: CASSLVRYEQYF. CDR3 DNA sequence: TGTGCCAGCAGCTTAGTGCGTTACGAGCAGTACTTC.

V gene TRBV6-4 combines with J gene TRBJ2-1; 7 bases agree with TRBD2. Germline trimming cut 6 bases from V and 4 bases from J; bases unmatched to any gene: 9. The CDR3 extends over 15 amino acids. Germline CDR1 reads MRHNA; CDR2 reads SNTAGT. The chain's CDR3 is CASSVISGPYNEQFF. CDR3 in DNA: TGTGCCAGCAGCGTGATTAGCGGGCCGTACAATGAGCAGTTCTTC.

This clone was counted only a few times. The chain joins TRBV2 to TRBJ2-5, with 14 bases that match TRBD2. The CDR3 contains 18 residues. V lost 3 bases to trimming and J lost 1 base; unmatched junction nucleotides: 7. Per germline, CDR1 SNHLY and CDR2 FYNNEI. The CDR3 sequence: CASSDPTSGRGLQETQYF. The CDR3 DNA is TGTGCCAGCAGTGACCCGACTAGCGGGAGGGGACTCCAAGAGACCCAGTACTTC.

The J gene is TRBJ2-1, the V gene TRBV5-1; TRBD2 matches at 8 bases. CDR1 is SGHRS, CDR2 YFSETQ, per germline. After removal of 3 bases from V and 9 bases from J, the junction contained 8 bases not matched to a gene. This CDR3 region has 14 residues. The chain's CDR3 is CASSSGGGEGEQFF. CDR3 nucleotide sequence: TGCGCCAGCAGCTCGGGGGGGGGAGAGGGTGAGCAGTTCTTC.

The chain employs TRBV7-9 and TRBJ1-2, with 8 bases identical to TRBD1. V shed 7 bases, J shed 4 bases, and the junction held 5 bases outside the gene matches. The CDR3 has 13 residues. CDR1 and CDR2 (germline): SEHNR, FQNEAQ (reference sequence). The CDR3 reads CASTMDRAYGYTF. The CDR3, as DNA: TGTGCCAGCACCATGGACAGGGCCTATGGCTACACCTTC. Using reference TRBV7-9 and TRBJ1-2 for the parts outside the CDR3, the full variable domain is DTGVSQNPRHKITKRGQNVTFRCDPISEHNRLYWYRQTLGQGPEFLTYFQNEAQLEKSRLLSDRFSAERPKGSFSTLEIQRTEQGDSAMYLCASTMDRAYGYTFGSGTRLTVV.

The chain links TRBV5-1 to TRBJ1-4, with D perhaps TRBD1 (5 bases). CDR3 length: 18 amino acids. From germline, CDR1 is SGHRS and CDR2 YFSETQ. V dropped 4 bases and J dropped 1 base, with 20 bases sitting between them. The CDR3 reads CASSPSALQGVTNEKLFF. CDR3 in DNA: TGCGCCAGCAGCCCCTCTGCCCTGCAGGGCGTAACTAATGAAAAACTGTTTTTT.

The chain recombines TRBV5-1 with TRBJ2-1, with 12 positions matching TRBD2. Looked up from germline, CDR1 is SGHRS and CDR2 is YFSETQ. The CDR3 is 15 amino acids. The V segment lost 4 bases and the J segment 3 bases; nucleotides outside the gene matches: 2. The DNA for the CDR3 is TGCGCCAGCAGCCTGACTAGCGGGAGCTACAATGAGCAGTTCTTC. Its translation: CASSLTSGSYNEQFF.

This rearrangement joins TRBV28 to TRBJ1-2, with D perhaps TRBD1 (6 bases). Deletions cut 8 bases from V and 4 bases from J, with 14 bases between. Per the germline V gene, CDR1 is MDHEN and CDR2 is SYDVKM. The CDR3 loop spans 13 amino acids. The CDR3: CASQGGAGYGYTF. In DNA form, the CDR3 reads TGTGCCAGCCAAGGGGGGGCGGGCTATGGCTACACCTTC.

V gene TRBV30 combines with J gene TRBJ1-2; 9 bases match TRBD1. The length of the CDR3 is 12 residues. Germline trimming cut 5 bases from V and 7 bases from J; bases unmatched to any gene: 5. The germline V gene encodes CDR1 GTSNPN and CDR2 SVGIG (reference sequence). The CDR3 here is CAWGTGYFGYTF. As DNA, the CDR3 is TGTGCCTGGGGGACAGGGTATTTTGGCTACACCTTC.

The V and J genes are TRBV6-4 and TRBJ2-7; D remains unclear. This CDR3 is built from 14 residues. The V end was cut by 4 bases, the J end by 0 bases, with 10 bases between. Germline V gene data show CDR1 as MRHNA and CDR2 as SNTAGT. CDR3 sequence: CASSVTESSYEQYF. The CDR3 DNA reads as TGTGCCAGCAGTGTGACGGAGAGCTCCTACGAGCAGTACTTC.